What follows are 26 T cell receptor beta chains derived from one specimen sequenced in a study of blood T cell repertoires in COVID-19. Produced via immunoSEQ multiplex PCR; TCRdb's table is partial and in-frame only. The sample yields 150,000 to 200,000 clones, 65% to 85% seen once. The sample was peripheral blood. Source of these receptors: a man between 60 and 70 years old with active or convalescent COVID-19.

V is TRBV7-2 and J is TRBJ2-7; D unclear. Between the trimmed V and J ends, which lost 1 base and 2 bases, there was a span of 9 bases. The CDR3 has 14 amino acids. Germline lookup yields CDR1 SGHTA and CDR2 FQGNSA. CDR3 sequence (DNA): TGTGCCAGCAGCTTAGTAAGCCAAGCCTACGAGCAGTACTTC. It encodes CASSLVSQAYEQYF.

A single count supports this clone. The V call is TRBV7-3, the J call TRBJ1-2, with D perhaps TRBD1 (5 bases). This CDR3 spans 15 amino acids. Trimming took off 3 bases at V and 2 bases at J, with 13 bases between the two ends. The germline V gene encodes CDR1 SGHTA and CDR2 FQGTGA. This chain's CDR3 is CASSLRPTDNYGYTF. In DNA form, the CDR3 reads TGTGCCAGCAGCTTGAGGCCGACAGACAACTATGGCTACACCTTC. Looking up the rest from reference TRBV7-3 and TRBJ1-2 gives the full variable domain: GAGVSQTPSNKVTEKGKYVELRCDPISGHTALYWYRQSLGQGPEFLIYFQGTGAADDSGLPNDRFFAVRPEGSVSTLKIQRTERGDSAVYLCASSLRPTDNYGYTFGSGTRLTVV.

This chain links TRBV19 with TRBJ1-2; D not resolved. CDR3 length: 14 amino acids. Germline CDR1 LNHDA, CDR2 SQIVND (reference sequence). V was clipped by 1 base and J by 4 bases, with 10 bases between them. DNA of the CDR3: TGTGCCAGTAGTATAGGTGCCCGCGGCTATGGCTACACCTTC. This gives the protein CASSIGARGYGYTF.

At least ten counts were recorded for this clone. The genes are TRBV7-2 and TRBJ2-5; TRBD2 matches 9 bases. CDR1 and CDR2 (germline): SGHTA, FQGNSA. Trimming cost V 1 base and J 3 bases; bases outside gene matches: 3. This CDR3 contains 15 residues. The CDR3 region is CASSLGASGKETQYF. As DNA, the CDR3 is TGTGCCAGCAGCTTAGGGGCTAGCGGGAAAGAGACCCAGTACTTC. Variable domain in full (rest from reference TRBV7-2 and TRBJ2-5): GAGVSQSPSNKVTEKGKDVELRCDPISGHTALYWYRQSLGQGLEFLIYFQGNSAPDKSGLPSDRFSAERTGGSVSTLTIQRTQQEDSAVYLCASSLGASGKETQYFGPGTRLLVL.

This chain joins TRBV6-5 and TRBJ2-7; 8 bases match TRBD1. Losses at the gene ends were 4 bases for V and 2 bases for J; bases not matched to a gene: 4. CDR1 is MNHEY, CDR2 SVGAGI, per germline. This CDR3 spans 14 amino acids. The CDR3 region has the DNA TGTGCCAGCAGTTCGGGACAGGTGACCTACGAGCAGTACTTC. This encodes CASSSGQVTYEQYF.

This clone appeared once. This chain uses TRBV4-3 with TRBJ2-2, with 11 bases lining up with TRBD2. The CDR3 totals 19 residues. Germline V gene sequence: CDR1 LGHNA, CDR2 YSLEER. V was clipped by 0 bases and J by 7 bases; unmatched bases: 13. The CDR3 is CASSQERQLAGDEGGELFF. In DNA, the CDR3 is TGCGCCAGCAGCCAAGAGCGTCAACTAGCGGGAGATGAGGGCGGGGAGCTGTTTTTT.

The chain joins TRBV19 to TRBJ2-3, with D perhaps TRBD1 (5 bases). The CDR3 loop spans 15 amino acids. Trimming pared 2 bases from V and 6 bases from J, leaving 15 bases between. Germline V gives CDR1 LNHDA, CDR2 SQIVND (reference sequence). The CDR3 is CASSIRRQGGDTQYF. For the CDR3, the DNA is TGTGCCAGTAGTATACGTCGCCAGGGTGGTGATACGCAGTATTTT.

The count of this clone is one. The chain has TRBV19 and TRBJ2-5; 8 bases fit TRBD1. This CDR3 comprises 14 residues. The V segment lost 4 bases and the J segment 0 bases; nucleotides outside the gene matches: 1. Germline CDR1 reads LNHDA; CDR2 reads SQIVND (reference sequence). CDR3: CASSNRGYQETQYF. Here the CDR3 DNA reads TGTGCCAGTAGTAACAGGGGGTACCAAGAGACCCAGTACTTC. Combining the CDR3 with reference TRBV19 and TRBJ2-5 gives the whole variable domain DGGITQSPKYLFRKEGQNVTLSCEQNLNHDAMYWYRQDPGQGLRLIYYSQIVNDFQKGDIAEGYSVSREKKESFPLTVTSAQKNPTAFYLCASSNRGYQETQYFGPGTRLLVL.

The genes are TRBV9 and TRBJ2-3; no definite D call. CDR1 is SGDLS, CDR2 YYNGEE, per germline. Trimming removed 1 base at V and 6 bases at J, with 6 bases between. The CDR3 has 12 residues. CDR3 bases: TGTGCCAGCAGCGTAAGTAGCGATACGCAGTATTTT. Protein: CASSVSSDTQYF.

This rearrangement joins TRBV28 to TRBJ2-1; D perhaps matches TRBD2 (6 bases). This CDR3 spans 16 amino acids. V lost 5 bases and J lost 4, with 18 bases in between. Germline V lookup: CDR1 MDHEN, CDR2 SYDVKM. This CDR3 reads CASSIEEGTLYNEQFF. CDR3 nucleotide sequence: TGTGCCAGCAGTATCGAGGAGGGAACTCTATACAATGAGCAGTTCTTC.

CDR3 sequence reads: CASSSRDRGLPEQYF. The CDR3 nucleotides read TGTGCCAGCAGCTCCCGGGACAGGGGACTCCCCGAGCAGTACTTC. The V call is TRBV11-2, the J call TRBJ2-7, with TRBD1 matching 10 bases. Germline V gene sequence: CDR1 SGHAT, CDR2 FQNNGV. The ends lost 4 bases at V and 6 bases at J; junction bases unmatched: 9. The CDR3 has 15 residues. The full variable domain, with the rest looked up from reference TRBV11-2 and TRBJ2-7, is EAGVAQSPRYKIIEKRQSVAFWCNPISGHATLYWYQQILGQGPKLLIQFQNNGVVDDSQLPKDRFSAERLKGVDSTLKIQPAKLEDSAVYLCASSSRDRGLPEQYFGPGTRLTVT.

The CDR3 sequence is CASSYSAGAKNIQYF. CDR3 bases: TGTGCCAGCAGTTACTCCGCAGGAGCCAAAAACATTCAGTACTTC. V is TRBV6-6 and J is TRBJ2-4; D gene unclear. This CDR3 contains 15 residues. Trimming pared 0 bases from V and 0 bases from J, leaving 6 bases between. Germline V gives CDR1 MNHNY, CDR2 SVGAGI (reference sequence).

V usage is TRBV28 and J usage is TRBJ1-2; 9 bases fit TRBD1. Germline CDR1 reads MDHEN; CDR2 reads SYDVKM. Trimming took 11 bases from V and 4 from J; bases not matched to a gene: 5. This CDR3 contains 12 residues. CDR3: CAGLDRGYGYTF. CDR3 nucleotides: TGTGCCGGTTTGGACAGGGGCTATGGCTACACCTTC.

There are a few counts of this clone. The chain employs TRBV14 and TRBJ2-4; weak D call: TRBD2 (5 bases). The CDR3 runs to 15 residues. CDR1 is SGHDN, CDR2 FVKESK, per germline. The ends were cut back, 2 bases at V and 3 bases at J, with 11 bases in the middle. The CDR3 reads CASSQFLEGKNIQYF. CDR3 DNA sequence: TGTGCCAGCAGCCAATTCCTCGAGGGCAAAAACATTCAGTACTTC.

The gene calls are TRBV19 and TRBJ2-5; a weak D match, TRBD2 (6 bases). CDR1 and CDR2 (germline): LNHDA, SQIVND (reference sequence). V lost 7 bases and J 1 base, leaving 16 bases between the germline ends. The CDR3 spans 15 residues. The CDR3 nucleotides read TGTGCCAGTATGGGGGTAGCGGAGACCCAAGAGACCCAGTACTTC. Translation: CASMGVAETQETQYF.

Remarks on this clone: Germline is not matched at one junction end, which may reflect a read error. The chain uses TRBV7-8 and TRBJ2-5, with TRBD2 matching 11 bases. The CDR3 is made up of 16 amino acids. The germline CDR1 and CDR2 sequences are SGHVS and FQNEAQ. The CDR3, as DNA: TGTGCCAGCAGCGTACGTAGCGGGAGGGCGCAAGTGACCCAGTACTTC. Amino acids: CASSVRSGRAQVTQYF.

V usage is TRBV18 and J usage is TRBJ2-7; D is undetermined. The CDR3 has 12 amino acids. CDR1 and CDR2 (germline): KGHSH, LQKENI. V lost 6 bases to trimming and J lost 0 bases, with 6 bases between them. CDR3 residues: CASSPSSYEQYF. The CDR3 DNA reads as TGTGCCAGCTCTCCGAGCTCCTACGAGCAGTACTTC.

The rearrangement links TRBV18 to TRBJ2-7, with 10 nucleotides matching TRBD2. Germline V gene data show CDR1 as KGHSH and CDR2 as LQKENI. CDR3 length equals 15 residues. Trimming cost V 3 bases and J 2 bases; bases outside gene matches: 4. CDR3 region: CASSPQTSGTYEQYF. The CDR3 DNA reads TGTGCCAGCTCACCTCAAACTAGCGGGACCTACGAGCAGTACTTC.

This chain joins TRBV6-5 and TRBJ2-1; possible D gene TRBD1, 6 bases. Looked up from germline, CDR1 is MNHEY and CDR2 is SVGAGI. Trimming removed 10 bases at V and 7 bases at J, with 23 bases between. This CDR3 spans 15 amino acids. CDR3 DNA: TGTGCCACCCCTAGGGGCAGGGGTTATGGGAATGAGCAGTTCTTC. It specifies CATPRGRGYGNEQFF.

CDR3 residues: CASSESGIDYGYTF. The CDR3 DNA follows: TGTGCCAGCAGTGAATCGGGGATAGACTATGGCTACACCTTC. The chain recombines TRBV6-1 with TRBJ1-2; no reliable D call. The CDR3 runs to 14 residues. The germline V gene encodes CDR1 MNHNS and CDR2 SASEGT. Trimming removed 2 bases at V and 3 bases at J, with 10 bases between.

The chain employs TRBV28 and TRBJ1-5; D perhaps matches TRBD1 (6 bases). Germline CDR1 is MDHEN and CDR2 is SYDVKM. The CDR3 spans 16 residues. The ends were cut back, 7 bases at V and 0 bases at J, with 16 bases in the middle. CDR3 in DNA: TGTGCCAGCATCCCGGGGGGGCTATATAGCAATCAGCCCCAGCATTTT. This codes for CASIPGGLYSNQPQHF.

The chain links TRBV6-4 to TRBJ2-3; D uncertain. The V and J ends lost 6 bases and 1 base respectively, with 8 bases between them. CDR1 is MRHNA and CDR2 is SNTAGT in the germline V gene. The CDR3 spans 13 residues. The CDR3 region is CASSLERTDTQYF. DNA for the CDR3: TGTGCCAGCAGCCTGGAGCGCACAGATACGCAGTATTTT.

This clone was picked up a small number of times. The chain has TRBV10-3 and TRBJ2-1; 11 nucleotides align to TRBD2. Germline values: CDR1 ENHRY, CDR2 SYGVKD. Trimming cost V 3 bases and J 5 bases; bases outside gene matches: 0. The length of the CDR3 is 14 residues. The CDR3: CAISELAGDNEQFF. The CDR3 nucleotides read TGTGCCATCAGTGAACTAGCGGGAGACAATGAGCAGTTCTTC.

This chain uses TRBV5-1 with TRBJ2-5; 8 bases are shared with TRBD2. With 4 bases clipped from V and 5 bases from J, the junction kept 10 bases outside the gene matches. Germline V lookup: CDR1 SGHRS, CDR2 YFSETQ. This CDR3 contains 15 residues. CDR3 region: CASSRDLPSGETQYF. The CDR3 DNA reads as TGCGCCAGCAGCCGAGATTTACCTAGCGGGGAGACCCAGTACTTC. Complete variable domain (other parts from reference TRBV5-1 and TRBJ2-5): KAGVTQTPRYLIKTRGQQVTLSCSPISGHRSVSWYQQTPGQGLQFLFEYFSETQRNKGNFPGRFSGRQFSNSRSEMNVSTLELGDSALYLCASSRDLPSGETQYFGPGTRLLVL.

The gene calls are TRBV4-2 and TRBJ1-6; 8 positions agree with TRBD1. Germline assignment: CDR1 LGHNA and CDR2 YNFKEQ. Trimming cost V 4 bases and J 14 bases; bases outside gene matches: 13. This CDR3 is built from 15 residues. The CDR3 loop is CASSPQGALPSALHF. Written as DNA, the CDR3 is TGTGCCAGCAGCCCCCAGGGGGCCCTCCCCTCGGCCCTCCACTTT.

The chain links TRBV4-1 to TRBJ1-2, with no clear D. This CDR3 region has 15 residues. The germline gives CDR1 MGHRA, CDR2 YSYEKL. V lost 4 bases and J 4 bases, leaving 16 bases between the germline ends. CDR3 residues: CASSPGPDGSYGYTF. DNA of the CDR3: TGCGCCAGCAGCCCGGGCCCGGACGGGAGCTATGGCTACACCTTC.